This T cell receptor (beta chain) was sequenced in a study of blood T cell repertoires in COVID-19. Study-wide context: Donors in the United States, Italy and Spain gave samples during acute or convalescent COVID-19. The cDNA or gDNA used as material had been derived from T cells, B-cell-depleted T cells, or PBMCs.

The CDR3 length is 15 residues. Trimming removed 0 bases from V and 10 bases from J, with 13 bases in between. Germline V CDR1 and CDR2: MGHRA, YSYEKL. Original methodology: Reference gene primers were amplified, and this amplification served to estimate nucleated cell counts. Sequenced by immunoSEQ multiplex PCR; TCRdb stores in-frame clones only, minus some. V and J calls and clone size are given by that table; D and trimming were obtained from the DNA. The sample yields around 70,000 clones, around nine tenths seen once. Material: peripheral blood. This sequence was found in a woman of 80 years or more with active or convalescent COVID-19. The chain employs TRBV4-1 and TRBJ1-6, with D unresolved. The CDR3 spells CASSQEIRSHSPLHF. CDR3 coding DNA: TGCGCCAGCAGCCAAGAAATTCGGTCTCACTCACCCCTCCACTTT.